This T cell receptor (beta chain) was sequenced during a study of blood T cell repertoires in COVID-19 (dated by TCRdb to 2018 to 2021). Background on the whole study: Samples covering the acute and convalescent phases of COVID-19 were provided by collaborators in the United States, Italy and Spain. The repertoires were released in a freely available public database meant as a resource for research on the immune response to SARS-CoV-2. Deeply sampled blood TCRbeta repertoires from subjects exposed to, actively infected with, or recovered from COVID-19 were included in the dataset. Sample metadata almost always included a de-identified subject ID, COVID-19 status, age in years and sex. Samples came from the ongoing ImmuneRACE study (first 160 participants) plus 1,254 subjects from 6 global collaborators. Where available, HLA class I and class II types were obtained from metadata supplied by the sample provider rather than from assay-based typing. The material from the prospective study consisted of cDNA or gDNA derived from T cells, B-cell-depleted T cells, or PBMCs. Here is what the overall study found, with its caveats: The quantity of clinical and demographic metadata differed by source and by participant and was supplied without curation.

A remark on this clone: Its antigen has not been determined. Within one base of it there is no much larger clone, and no base qualities were kept.

TCRbeta CDR3 regions were amplified from genomic DNA using the immunoSEQ Assay, a bias-controlled multiplex PCR. In the original analysis: Nucleated cell counts per sample were estimated from amplification of reference gene primers within the assay. To quantify the absolute abundance of each unique TCRbeta CDR3 rearrangement, sequence reads were collapsed and filtered. For each sample, productive Simpson clonality was calculated as the square root of Simpson's diversity index over productive rearrangements. TCRdb limited this immuneACCESS table to in-frame rearrangements with V and J called. A share of clones is missing; checked studies link under half to unresolved V genes, and the rest is unexplained. The V and J calls and clone size were taken over from that table, and D and trimming were inferred from the DNA. This sample holds about 170,000 clones; around nine tenths were observed only once. 3% to 4.5% of the sample belongs to the ten largest clones.

Each collaborating institution followed its own protocols to collect whole blood in K2EDTA tubes. For TCRbeta analysis, collaborator samples were shipped as frozen whole blood, as isolated PBMCs, or as DNA extracted from either sample type. Reading from cysteine to phenylalanine, the CDR3 counts 14 amino acids. Just CDR3 DNA is preserved here, 42 bases in frame from base 1. Trimming costs V 0 bases and J 4 bases, and their ends lie 8 bases apart. According to the germline V gene, CDR1 reads SGHTS and CDR2 reads YDEGEE. The origin of this receptor is a man younger than 30 with active or convalescent COVID-19. The V and J genes are TRBV5-8 and TRBJ1-5; a weak D assignment points to TRBD1 (6 bases agree). Sequenced: peripheral blood. The sequenced DNA is TGTGCCAGCAGCTTGGGCGACAGGAATCAGCCCCAGCATTTT. This is translated as CASSLGDRNQPQHF.